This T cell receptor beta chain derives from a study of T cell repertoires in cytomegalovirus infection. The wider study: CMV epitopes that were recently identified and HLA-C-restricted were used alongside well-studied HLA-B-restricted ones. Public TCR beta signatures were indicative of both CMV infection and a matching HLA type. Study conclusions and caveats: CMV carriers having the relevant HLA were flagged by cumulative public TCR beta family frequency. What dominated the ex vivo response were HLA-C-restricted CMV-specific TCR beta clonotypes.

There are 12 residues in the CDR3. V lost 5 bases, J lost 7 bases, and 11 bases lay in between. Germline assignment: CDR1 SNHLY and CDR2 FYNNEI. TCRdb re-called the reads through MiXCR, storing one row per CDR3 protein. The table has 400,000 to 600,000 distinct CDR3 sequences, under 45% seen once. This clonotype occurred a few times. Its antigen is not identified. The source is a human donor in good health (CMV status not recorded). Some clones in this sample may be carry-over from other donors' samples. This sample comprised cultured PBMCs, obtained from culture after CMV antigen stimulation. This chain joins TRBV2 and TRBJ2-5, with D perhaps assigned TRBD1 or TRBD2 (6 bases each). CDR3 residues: CASSRQEGTQYF. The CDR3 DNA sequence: TGTGCCAGCAGTAGACAGGAGGGGACCCAGTACTTC.